This entry lists 29 T cell receptor beta chains sequenced from one sample in a study of CD8 T cells in Susac syndrome. It was with random hexamers that 0.5 to 1 ug RNA was reverse transcribed. TCRdb itself ran the immunoSEQ multiplex PCR reads through MiXCR, one entry per CDR3 protein. Counted here are about 180,000 distinct CDR3 sequences, approximately 96% occurring once; the ten biggest clones make up approximately 0.09%. Sequencing input: CD4+ T cells from PBMCs. The receptor set was obtained from a human donor with multiple sclerosis.

The chain joins TRBV20-1 to TRBJ2-7, with a tentative D call TRBD2 (6 bases). V gave up 4 bases and J gave up 0 bases, with 16 bases separating them. The CDR3 loop spans 15 amino acids. The germline CDR1 and CDR2 sequences are DFQATT and SNEGSKA (reference sequence). The CDR3 reads CSAKMGRPRSYEQYF. The CDR3 DNA sequence: TGCAGTGCTAAGATGGGGAGGCCCCGCTCCTACGAGCAGTACTTC.

The chain has TRBV4-1 and TRBJ2-1, with 8 positions matching TRBD2. Germline V gives CDR1 MGHRA, CDR2 YSYEKL. The CDR3 runs 16 residues. The trim removed 1 base at V and 10 bases at J, leaving 12 bases unmatched. CDR3 in amino acids: CASSQGLGSGGSEQFF. The CDR3 DNA is TGCGCCAGCAGCCAAGGACTTGGGAGCGGGGGCAGCGAGCAGTTCTTC.

This chain connects TRBV11-3 to TRBJ2-1; D possibly uses TRBD1 or TRBD2 (5 bases each). CDR3 length: 14 residues. Between the trimmed V and J ends, which lost 8 bases and 9 bases, there was a span of 20 bases. From germline, CDR1 is SGHNT and CDR2 YENEEA. This CDR3 is CASGSTVGDGEQFF. The CDR3, as DNA: TGTGCCAGCGGTAGCACGGTTGGGGACGGTGAGCAGTTCTTC.

The chain uses TRBV7-9 and TRBJ1-1, with D unclear. V was pared by 7 bases and J by 0 bases, with 9 bases between. The CDR3 extends over 13 amino acids. CDR1 SEHNR and CDR2 FQNEAQ come from the germline V gene (reference sequence). This CDR3 is CASTAGLNTEAFF. The CDR3 DNA is TGTGCCAGCACCGCTGGGCTGAACACTGAAGCTTTCTTT.

The rearrangement uses TRBV20-1 and TRBJ2-7, with D hard to call. Germline V gene data show CDR1 as DFQATT and CDR2 as SNEGSKA (reference sequence). The V end lost 5 bases, the J end lost 0 bases, and 8 bases lay between the germline ends. The CDR3 is made up of 12 amino acids. The CDR3 DNA sequence: TGCAGTGCTCACGAGAGCTCCTACGAGCAGTACTTC. Encoded protein: CSAHESSYEQYF.

The chain uses TRBV7-9 and TRBJ2-5, with 9 nucleotides matching TRBD1. CDR3 size: 17 residues. The germline CDR1 and CDR2 sequences are SEHNR and FQNEAQ (reference sequence). V shed 6 bases and J 5 bases; nucleotides not matched to a gene: 16. CDR3 residues: CASSQGVGTGSEETQYF. CDR3 coding DNA: TGTGCCAGCAGTCAAGGGGTCGGGACAGGGTCCGAGGAGACCCAGTACTTC.

The chain combines TRBV9 with TRBJ2-7; TRBD1 agrees at 9 bases. The V segment lost 1 base and the J segment 6 bases; nucleotides outside the gene matches: 5. CDR1 SGDLS and CDR2 YYNGEE come from the germline V gene. There are 14 residues in the CDR3. Written as DNA, the CDR3 is TGTGCCAGCAGCGTAACTACAGGGGGCGGCGAGCAGTACTTC. This translates into CASSVTTGGGEQYF.

The V gene is TRBV9, the J gene TRBJ2-7; the D call may be TRBD1 or TRBD2 (5 bases each). The germline gives CDR1 SGDLS, CDR2 YYNGEE. V dropped 3 bases and J dropped 2 bases, with 12 bases sitting between them. The CDR3 sequence is 14 residues long. CDR3 nucleotides: TGTGCCAGCAGCGAAGAGGGGATGCCCTACGAGCAGTACTTC. Translation: CASSEEGMPYEQYF.

V and J are TRBV12-5 and TRBJ2-7; a possible D gene is TRBD1 (6 bases). CDR1 is LGHNT, CDR2 FRNRAP, per germline. The V and J ends lost 6 bases and 6 bases respectively, with 15 bases between them. The CDR3 runs to 13 residues. The CDR3 sequence is CASGADRTPEQYF. In DNA form, the CDR3 reads TGTGCTAGTGGGGCGGACAGAACTCCCGAGCAGTACTTC.

The chain couples TRBV20-1 to TRBJ2-7, with a weak D call TRBD2 (6 bases). The CDR3 is made up of 14 amino acids. Germline CDR1 DFQATT, CDR2 SNEGSKA (reference sequence). Trimming removed 0 bases at V and 0 bases at J, with 9 bases between. The CDR3 DNA is TGCAGTGCTAGAGATCGGCGGGGCTCCTACGAGCAGTACTTC. Its translation is CSARDRRGSYEQYF.

The V gene is TRBV30, the J gene TRBJ1-5, with TRBD1 identical over 8 bases. Germline-derived CDR1 and CDR2 are GTSNPN and SVGIG (reference sequence). The CDR3 is 15 residues long. The ends lost 4 bases at V and 2 bases at J; junction bases unmatched: 7. CDR3 residues: CAWTTGTGGNQPQHF. DNA for the CDR3: TGTGCCTGGACCACGGGGACAGGAGGCAATCAGCCCCAGCATTTT.

The chain employs TRBV5-1 and TRBJ1-2, with 8 positions matching TRBD1. Per germline, CDR1 SGHRS and CDR2 YFSETQ. The CDR3 runs to 15 residues. Losses at the gene ends were 0 bases for V and 1 base for J; bases not matched to a gene: 2. The CDR3 loop is CASSLVQGVNYGYTF. As DNA, the CDR3 is TGCGCCAGCAGCTTGGTACAGGGGGTTAACTATGGCTACACCTTC.

The chain joins TRBV30 to TRBJ1-1; a possible D gene is TRBD1 (5 bases). Germline values: CDR1 GTSNPN, CDR2 SVGIG (reference sequence). This CDR3 spans 12 amino acids. V gave up 5 bases and J gave up 2 bases, with 9 bases separating them. The CDR3 reads CAWLGDNTEAFF. The CDR3 nucleotides are TGTGCCTGGCTAGGGGATAACACTGAAGCTTTCTTT.

The rearrangement uses TRBV7-2 and TRBJ2-3; no firm D call. Germline V CDR1 and CDR2: SGHTA, FQGNSA. The length of the CDR3 is 14 residues. V was clipped by 7 bases and J by 6 bases, with 17 bases between them. The CDR3 reads CASTRPGPSDTQYF. The CDR3 DNA follows: TGTGCCAGCACCCGACCGGGTCCCTCGGATACGCAGTATTTT.

A few counts support this clonotype. The CDR3 DNA follows: TGTGCCAGCAGTTTGGGACAGAACACTGAAGCTTTCTTT. Translating gives CASSLGQNTEAFF. The V call is TRBV12-3 or TRBV12-4, the J call TRBJ1-1, with D tentatively TRBD1 (6 bases). This CDR3 has 13 amino acids. V lost 3 bases to trimming and J lost 1 base, with 6 bases between them.

This chain links TRBV4-3 with TRBJ2-1, with 7 nucleotides matching TRBD1. Germline loops: CDR1 LGHNA, CDR2 YSLEER. CDR3 length: 16 residues. Germline trimming cut 2 bases from V and 2 bases from J; bases unmatched to any gene: 6. The CDR3 DNA reads as TGCGCCAGCAGCCAATTTTACAGGGGAACCTACAATGAGCAGTTCTTC. As protein: CASSQFYRGTYNEQFF.

The gene calls are TRBV5-1 and TRBJ2-7; 8 nucleotides line up with TRBD1. The CDR3 sequence is 14 residues long. Germline trimming cut 0 bases from V and 3 bases from J; bases unmatched to any gene: 2. CDR1 and CDR2 from the germline V gene are SGHRS and YFSETQ. CDR3 sequence (DNA): TGCGCCAGCAGCTTGGTCGGGACAGGCTACGAGCAGTACTTC. Protein: CASSLVGTGYEQYF.

The table lists this clonotype with a few counts. This chain uses TRBV6-1 with TRBJ2-7; no reliable D call. Per the germline V gene, CDR1 is MNHNS and CDR2 is SASEGT. The CDR3 spans 14 residues. Trimming stripped 5 bases from V and 2 bases from J, with 13 bases between. CDR3 loop: CASSPQLAAYEQYF. For the CDR3, the DNA is TGTGCCAGCAGTCCCCAGTTGGCAGCCTACGAGCAGTACTTC.

This chain links TRBV7-3 with TRBJ1-2; tentative D call: TRBD1 (5 bases). Per the germline V gene, CDR1 is SGHTA and CDR2 is FQGTGA. The V end lost 5 bases, the J end lost 7 bases, and 20 bases lay between the germline ends. The CDR3 has 15 amino acids. The CDR3 DNA sequence: TGTGCCAGCAGCCCCCGCGGGGGATTGGGGGGTGGCTACACCTTC. As protein: CASSPRGGLGGGYTF.

V and J are TRBV10-3 and TRBJ1-2; D uncertain. This CDR3 has 14 residues. Germline V gene sequence: CDR1 ENHRY, CDR2 SYGVKD. V shed 2 bases and J shed 6 bases, with 13 bases lying between them. The CDR3 DNA reads as TGTGCCATCAGTGAGGTTGGAAGCGGGGATGGCTACACCTTC. Protein product: CAISEVGSGDGYTF.

As regards this clonotype: Germline and junction disagree at one end, which may indicate a read error. The V gene is TRBV20-1, the J gene TRBJ1-4, with TRBD1 matching 7 bases. Germline V CDR1 and CDR2: DFQATT, SNEGSKA (reference sequence). The CDR3 runs to 15 residues. The CDR3 loop reads CSAGEPGQFNEKLFF. The CDR3 coding sequence is TGCAGTGCTGGAGAGCCGGGACAGTTTAATGAAAAACTGTTTTTT.

The chain uses TRBV28 and TRBJ1-2; TRBD1 might be the D (6 bases). Germline values: CDR1 MDHEN, CDR2 SYDVKM. The V end lost 4 bases, the J end lost 2 bases, and 11 bases lay between the germline ends. This CDR3 spans 14 amino acids. In DNA, the CDR3 is TGTGCCAGCAGTTGGGGGGCGCAGAACTATGGCTACACCTTC. Translation: CASSWGAQNYGYTF.

V and J are TRBV9 and TRBJ1-2; weak D call: TRBD1 (5 bases). Between the trimmed V and J ends, which lost 3 bases and 3 bases, there was a span of 12 bases. This CDR3 comprises 14 residues. CDR1 and CDR2 from the germline V gene are SGDLS and YYNGEE. This chain's CDR3 is CASSAGTFHYGYTF. In DNA form, the CDR3 reads TGTGCCAGCAGCGCCGGGACCTTTCACTATGGCTACACCTTC.

The rearrangement uses TRBV20-1 and TRBJ1-5, with TRBD1 as a possible D gene (6 bases). The CDR3 is 15 amino acids. With 0 bases removed from V and 1 base from J, the gap between germline ends came to 10 bases. Germline CDR1 is DFQATT and CDR2 is SNEGSKA (reference sequence). This CDR3 reads CSARDPGTSNQPQHF. CDR3 DNA sequence: TGCAGTGCTAGAGATCCGGGGACAAGCAATCAGCCCCAGCATTTT.

This chain joins TRBV12-3 or TRBV12-4 and TRBJ1-1, with 9 bases matching TRBD1. The CDR3 is 16 residues long. V lost 4 bases to trimming and J lost 1 base; unmatched junction nucleotides: 7. In nucleotides, the CDR3 is TGTGCCAGCAGTTGGACAGGGGTTTTGGCGAACACTGAAGCTTTCTTT. Amino acids: CASSWTGVLANTEAFF.

This chain joins TRBV5-6 and TRBJ1-5, with unresolved D. The CDR3 is 15 residues long. The germline V gene has CDR1 SGHDT and CDR2 YYEEEE. The V end was cut by 1 base, the J end by 0 bases, with 8 bases between. In DNA form, the CDR3 reads TGTGCCAGCAGCTTGTACGGAAATAGCAATCAGCCCCAGCATTTT. Its translation: CASSLYGNSNQPQHF.

The V call is TRBV9, the J call TRBJ2-1; TRBD2 might be the D (5 bases). Germline V gene lookup returns CDR1 SGDLS and CDR2 YYNGEE. Trimming took 4 bases from V and 9 from J, leaving 11 bases between them. The CDR3 is made up of 12 amino acids. For the CDR3, the DNA is TGTGCCAGCAGCCACAGAGGAGGTGAGCAGTTCTTC. Amino acids: CASSHRGGEQFF.

The V gene is TRBV3-1, the J gene TRBJ2-5; the D gene is possibly TRBD1 (5 bases). CDR3 length: 15 amino acids. CDR1 and CDR2 from the germline V gene are LGHDT and YNNKEL (reference sequence). Trimming shortened V by 3 bases and J by 1 base, and 12 bases separated the two germline ends. Here the CDR3 DNA reads TGTGCCAGCAGCCACTGGGGCAGGAGCCAAGAGACCCAGTACTTC. Protein product: CASSHWGRSQETQYF.

The chain links TRBV29-1 to TRBJ1-2; D perhaps matches TRBD1 (6 bases). Germline assignment: CDR1 SQVTM and CDR2 ANQGSEA. The CDR3 is 14 amino acids. Trimming shortened V by 4 bases and J by 2 bases, and 14 bases separated the two germline ends. CDR3 coding DNA: TGCAGCGTTGCCCCAGGGGCGGGGAACTATGGCTACACCTTC. This sequence encodes CSVAPGAGNYGYTF.